This TCR beta chain derives from a study of shared clonotypes between healthy human individuals. General study findings and limits: An effect of sequencing depth on clonotype sharing among donors was expected.

Assay: immunoSEQ multiplex PCR; the TCRdb copy retains only in-frame clones and omits some. The table lists roughly 380,000 clones, 90% to 98% of them singletons. A word on this clone: Antigen unknown.

Germline CDR1 SGHRS, CDR2 YFSETQ. V dropped 4 bases and J dropped 5 bases, with 12 bases sitting between them. The CDR3 runs 13 residues. The chain combines TRBV5-1 with TRBJ1-1, with D hard to call. The clonotype originates from a young man in good health. The sample was memory CD8+ T cells sorted from blood. Subset here: CD45RO+ cells pooled with CCR7-negative TemRA cells. CDR3 sequence reads: CASSREGWTEAFF. The CDR3 DNA reads as TGCGCCAGCAGCAGGGAAGGTTGGACTGAAGCTTTCTTT.